A selection of T cell receptor beta chains follows, all from one sample in a study of blood T cell repertoires in COVID-19. Clones were read by immunoSEQ multiplex PCR, and TCRdb kept only the in-frame ones, dropping some. The repertoire holds about 410,000 clones, with approximately 90% as singletons. Source material: peripheral blood. These receptors came from a woman between 35 and 50 years old with COVID-19, enrolled during active disease. Both conserved end residues are part of each CDR3. D genes are given only for firm matches. Clone size is not always given. Where it is, it says once, few, many or a class for expanded clones.

DNA: TGCGCCAGCAGCCAATCCCAAGGGGTACAGGGCTACGAGCAGTACTTC
CDR3: CASSQSQGVQGYEQYF
J: TRBJ2-7
V: TRBV4-3
size: few
D: .

DNA: TGCGCCAGCAGCCCTTGGGACAGGTCTTCTGGAAACACCATATATTTT
CDR3: CASSPWDRSSGNTIYF
J: TRBJ1-3
V: TRBV5-1
size: .
D: TRBD1

DNA: TGTGCCAGTAGTATTTCAGGGGGGCTGAACACTGAAGCTTTCTTT
CDR3: CASSISGGLNTEAFF
J: TRBJ1-1
V: TRBV19
size: .
D: TRBD1

DNA: TGTGCCAGCAGCTTGAGGGGCCTTAATGAAAAACTGTTTTTT
CDR3: CASSLRGLNEKLFF
J: TRBJ1-4
V: TRBV5-4
size: .
D: .

DNA: TGTGCCAGCAGCCAGGAGGAGCAGCCCCAGCATTTT
CDR3: CASSQEEQPQHF
J: TRBJ1-5
V: TRBV7-9
size: .
D: .

DNA: TGTGCCAGCAGCTTTAACCTAGCAGGGGCGGGCCACTATGGCTACACCTTC
CDR3: CASSFNLAGAGHYGYTF
J: TRBJ1-2
V: TRBV7-9
size: .
D: .

DNA: TGTGCCAGCAGCTTAGCGTGGGGCGGGGGGACCCCCTCTGGGGCCAACGTCCTGACTTTC
CDR3: CASSLAWGGGTPSGANVLTF
J: TRBJ2-6
V: TRBV7-2
size: .
D: TRBD2

DNA: TGTGCCAGCAGCTCCGGGACAGGGAGTGGTGGAAACACCATATATTTT
CDR3: CASSSGTGSGGNTIYF
J: TRBJ1-3
V: TRBV7-2
size: .
D: TRBD1

DNA: TGTGCCAGCAGTTCCGAATCCTGGACATTGGGCTATCAGCCCCAGCATTTT
CDR3: CASSSESWTLGYQPQHF
J: TRBJ1-5
V: TRBV28
size: .
D: .

DNA: TGTGCCAGCACCCTCGGACCAGGGAATTCACCCCTCCACTTT
CDR3: CASTLGPGNSPLHF
J: TRBJ1-6
V: TRBV7-9
size: few
D: .

DNA: TGCGCCAGCAGCTCCAGGACAGGGCTTAATTCACCCCTCCACTTT
CDR3: CASSSRTGLNSPLHF
J: TRBJ1-6
V: TRBV5-1
size: .
D: TRBD1

DNA: TGTGCCTGGGGCGGATGGACAGCGTCCTCACCCCTCCACTTT
CDR3: CAWGGWTASSPLHF
J: TRBJ1-6
V: TRBV30
size: .
D: .

DNA: TGTGCCAGCAGCTTCCCAGGGGGTACGCAGTATTTT
CDR3: CASSFPGGTQYF
J: TRBJ2-3
V: TRBV11-1
size: .
D: TRBD1

DNA: TGTGCCAGCAGCGTAGTATTCGGCACCGGGGAGCTGTTTTTT
CDR3: CASSVVFGTGELFF
J: TRBJ2-2
V: TRBV9
size: once
D: .

DNA: TGTGCCAGCAGTTGGGCCCTTCAAGAGACCCAGTACTTC
CDR3: CASSWALQETQYF
J: TRBJ2-5
V: TRBV6-5
size: .
D: .

DNA: TGTGCCATCAGTGAGTCGAGAGGGTTGCAGAACACTGAAGCTTTCTTT
CDR3: CAISESRGLQNTEAFF
J: TRBJ1-1
V: TRBV10-3
size: .
D: .

DNA: TGTGCCAGCAGCCAGAGTAGGTCTAGTGGCTACACCTTC
CDR3: CASSQSRSSGYTF
J: TRBJ1-2
V: TRBV7-9
size: .
D: .

DNA: TGCAGCGTTGAGGTGGGGGCAGGGTGGAACACTGAAGCTTTCTTT
CDR3: CSVEVGAGWNTEAFF
J: TRBJ1-1
V: TRBV29-1
size: .
D: .

DNA: TGTGCCAGCAGTCCACGCCTCCCCCAGGGAATGGGCGAGCAGTACTTC
CDR3: CASSPRLPQGMGEQYF
J: TRBJ2-7
V: TRBV28
size: .
D: .

DNA: TGTGCCAGCTCCCCCAGGGGGCAGGAGACCCAGTACTTC
CDR3: CASSPRGQETQYF
J: TRBJ2-5
V: TRBV18
size: .
D: TRBD1

DNA: TGCGCCAGCAGCCCGGTTAGCGAGTACACCGGGGAGCTGTTTTTT
CDR3: CASSPVSEYTGELFF
J: TRBJ2-2
V: TRBV5-1
size: .
D: .

DNA: TGTGCCAGCAGCCCGGGACTAGCGGGACGGGAGACCCAGTACTTC
CDR3: CASSPGLAGRETQYF
J: TRBJ2-5
V: TRBV6-5
size: .
D: TRBD2

DNA: TGTGCCAGCGCCTGGGGGCCGATGAACACTGAAGCTTTCTTT
CDR3: CASAWGPMNTEAFF
J: TRBJ1-1
V: TRBV7-2
size: .
D: .

DNA: TGTGCCAGCAGTTACCCCCGCCAGGGGGCATCACAGCCCCAGCATTTT
CDR3: CASSYPRQGASQPQHF
J: TRBJ1-5
V: TRBV6-6
size: .
D: TRBD1

DNA: TGTGCCAGCAGCGCCTCGGGGGTTTACGGTGAGCAGTTCTTC
CDR3: CASSASGVYGEQFF
J: TRBJ2-1
V: TRBV9
size: .
D: .

DNA: TGTGCCAGTAGTACACGGGACAGCCGTCCCCCACATGGCTACACCTTC
CDR3: CASSTRDSRPPHGYTF
J: TRBJ1-2
V: TRBV19
size: .
D: TRBD1

DNA: TGCAGCGTTAGACAGGGCCCTGAAAAACTGTTTTTT
CDR3: CSVRQGPEKLFF
J: TRBJ1-4
V: TRBV29-1
size: .
D: TRBD1

DNA: TGTGCCAGCAGCTTATTGGGGAGCCCGAACACCGGGGAGCTGTTTTTT
CDR3: CASSLLGSPNTGELFF
J: TRBJ2-2
V: TRBV7-2
size: .
D: .

DNA: TGTGCCAGCAGTCTCCGGGGACAGTTGAACACTGAAGCTTTCTTT
CDR3: CASSLRGQLNTEAFF
J: TRBJ1-1
V: TRBV28
size: .
D: TRBD1

DNA: TGTGCCATCAGTGCCATGGGCCGGGAGACCCAGTACTTC
CDR3: CAISAMGRETQYF
J: TRBJ2-5
V: TRBV10-3
size: .
D: .

DNA: TGTGCCAGCAGTTTAGGCATCGGGGGGCGCCTGAACACTGAAGCTTTCTTT
CDR3: CASSLGIGGRLNTEAFF
J: TRBJ1-1
V: TRBV28
size: .
D: .

DNA: TGTGCCAGTAGTAAGACAGGGGTTGAAAAACTGTTTTTT
CDR3: CASSKTGVEKLFF
J: TRBJ1-4
V: TRBV19
size: .
D: TRBD1

DNA: TGTGCCAGCAGTTGGGGCAGTTTGGCTGAAGCTTTCTTT
CDR3: CASSWGSLAEAFF
J: TRBJ1-1
V: TRBV12-3/TRBV12-4
size: once
D: .

DNA: TGTGCCAGCAGCCCAGGGGGAGCGGGGAACACTGAAGCTTTCTTT
CDR3: CASSPGGAGNTEAFF
J: TRBJ1-1
V: TRBV7-3
size: .
D: TRBD1

DNA: TGTGCCGGACAGGCCCCCCGGGACGGGGTGAACACTGAAGCTTTCTTT
CDR3: CAGQAPRDGVNTEAFF
J: TRBJ1-1
V: TRBV6-4
size: once
D: TRBD1

DNA: TGTGCCATTGGGACAGGCAACTCCGGGGAGCTGTTTTTT
CDR3: CAIGTGNSGELFF
J: TRBJ2-2
V: TRBV19
size: .
D: TRBD1

DNA: TGTGCCAGCAGCTTGGAAGGACAGGGGAATCAGCCCCAGCATTTT
CDR3: CASSLEGQGNQPQHF
J: TRBJ1-5
V: TRBV7-2
size: .
D: TRBD1

DNA: TGTGCCAGTAGTTCCCACGGGACAGGGAGCTCCTACGAGCAGTACTTC
CDR3: CASSSHGTGSSYEQYF
J: TRBJ2-7
V: TRBV19
size: .
D: TRBD1

DNA: TGTGCCTGGAGTGCCGGCCCAGGGCCCTCACCCCTCCACTTT
CDR3: CAWSAGPGPSPLHF
J: TRBJ1-6
V: TRBV30
size: .
D: .

DNA: TGTGCCAGTAGTGAGCGACGGGACACCGGGGAGCTGTTTTTT
CDR3: CASSERRDTGELFF
J: TRBJ2-2
V: TRBV19
size: .
D: .

DNA: TGTGCCAGCAGGCGTAGACTAGCGGAGCAGTACTTC
CDR3: CASRRRLAEQYF
J: TRBJ2-7
V: TRBV2
size: .
D: TRBD2

DNA: TGTGCTAGTGGGTTATATCCAACAGGGGCGGACACTGAAGCTTTCTTT
CDR3: CASGLYPTGADTEAFF
J: TRBJ1-1
V: TRBV12-5
size: once
D: TRBD1

DNA: TGTGCCAGCAGCCGTGACAGGGTAGAACAGCCCCAGCATTTT
CDR3: CASSRDRVEQPQHF
J: TRBJ1-5
V: TRBV5-6
size: .
D: TRBD1

DNA: TGTGCCAGCAGTTCCGCCGGGGATGAGCAGTTCTTC
CDR3: CASSSAGDEQFF
J: TRBJ2-1
V: TRBV7-8
size: once
D: .

DNA: TGCGCCAGCAGCTTGGCGGGCCGGGGGGTTCAGCCCCAGCATTTT
CDR3: CASSLAGRGVQPQHF
J: TRBJ1-5
V: TRBV5-1
size: .
D: .

DNA: TGTGCCAGCAGTCTAGTCCGGCTGAGGGCCCGGGGAACTGAAGCTTTCTTT
CDR3: CASSLVRLRARGTEAFF
J: TRBJ1-1
V: TRBV27
size: .
D: .